Sequencing of this T cell receptor (beta chain) was carried out in a study of kidney transplant recipient with SARS-CoV-2 infection. TCRdb analysed the reads with MiXCR anew, one entry per CDR3 protein. The sample holds fewer than 250,000 distinct CDR3 sequences, under 35% seen once. This clonotype has a single count. This may arise from a read error, as a much more abundant clone is one base away. Trimming removed 2 bases at V and 4 bases at J, with 12 bases between. This CDR3 is built from 15 residues. CDR1 is SGHNT and CDR2 is YENEEA in the germline V gene. This rearrangement joins TRBV11-3 to TRBJ2-1, with D tentatively TRBD2 (5 bases). This sample comprised a blood sample, obtained at baseline and on approximately day 120 from a kidney transplant recipient. The clonotype was recovered from a young adult male patient who had COVID-19 and was a kidney transplant recipient. Some T cells may be transferred from the graft donor. CDR3 sequence: CASSLTPPGYNEQFF. DNA of the CDR3: TGTGCCAGCAGCTTAACCCCCCCGGGGTACAATGAGCAGTTCTTC.